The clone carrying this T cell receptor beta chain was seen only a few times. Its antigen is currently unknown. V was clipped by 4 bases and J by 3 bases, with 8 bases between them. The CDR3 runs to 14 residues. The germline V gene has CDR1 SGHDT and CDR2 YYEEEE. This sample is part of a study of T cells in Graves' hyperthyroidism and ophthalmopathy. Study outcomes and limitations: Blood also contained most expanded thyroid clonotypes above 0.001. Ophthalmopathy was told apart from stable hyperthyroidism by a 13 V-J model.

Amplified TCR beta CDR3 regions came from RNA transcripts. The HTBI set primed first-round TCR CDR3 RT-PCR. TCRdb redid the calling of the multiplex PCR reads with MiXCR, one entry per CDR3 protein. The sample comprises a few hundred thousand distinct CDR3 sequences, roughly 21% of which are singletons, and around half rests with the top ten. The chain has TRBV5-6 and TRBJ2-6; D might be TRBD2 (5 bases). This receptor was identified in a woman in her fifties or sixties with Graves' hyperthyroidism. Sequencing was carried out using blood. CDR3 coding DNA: TGTGCCAGCAGCGAGGGTATTGGGGCCAACGTCCTGACTTTC. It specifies CASSEGIGANVLTF.